Included here is one T cell receptor (beta chain) sequence, with context. Its specificity is not known. The sample originates from a study of T cells in Graves' hyperthyroidism and ophthalmopathy. Study-level results: Blood held most thyroid clonotypes expanded above 0.001 frequency. Through a model of 13 V-J features, ophthalmopathy was separated from stable hyperthyroidism.

Exclusion followed for patients with uncontrolled infection, other autoimmune disease, pregnancy or lactation. Thyroid ultrasound and orbital computed tomography, with clinical symptoms and serum thyroxine and TRAb, informed diagnoses. Looked up from germline, CDR1 is SQVTM and CDR2 is ANQGSEA. The CDR3 runs 17 residues. J gave up 4 bases and V 3 bases, and 14 bases lay outside the gene matches. Using RNA transcripts as the source, TCR beta CDR3 regions were amplified. A first-round RT-PCR of the TCR CDR3 used the HTBI primer set. TCRdb itself ran the multiplex PCR reads through MiXCR, one entry per CDR3 protein. The sample has around 600,000 distinct CDR3 sequences, over 40% seen once.

This receptor was taken from an adult man with Graves' disease, either hyperthyroidism or ophthalmopathy (not recorded which). Sequencing input: peripheral blood or thyroid tissue (not recorded which). This chain links TRBV29-1 with TRBJ1-1, with TRBD1 identical over 10 bases. CDR3 coding DNA: TGCAGCGTTGAGACCTACCGACAGGGGGCGGTGGGCACTGAAGCTTTCTTT. Translating gives CSVETYRQGAVGTEAFF.